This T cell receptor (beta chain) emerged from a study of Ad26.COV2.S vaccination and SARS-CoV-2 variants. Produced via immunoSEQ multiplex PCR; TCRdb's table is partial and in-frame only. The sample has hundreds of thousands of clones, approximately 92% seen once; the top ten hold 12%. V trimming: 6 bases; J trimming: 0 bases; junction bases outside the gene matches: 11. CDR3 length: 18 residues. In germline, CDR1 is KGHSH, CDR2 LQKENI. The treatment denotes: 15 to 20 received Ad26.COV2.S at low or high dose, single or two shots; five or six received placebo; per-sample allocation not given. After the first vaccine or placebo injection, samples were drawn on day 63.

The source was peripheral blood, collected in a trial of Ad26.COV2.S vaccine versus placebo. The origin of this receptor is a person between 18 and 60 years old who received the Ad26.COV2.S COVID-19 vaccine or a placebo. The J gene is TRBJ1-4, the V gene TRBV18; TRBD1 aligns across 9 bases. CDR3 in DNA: TGTGCCAGCTCCTCGTTTGACGGACAGGGGACAACTAATGAAAAACTGTTTTTT. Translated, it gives CASSSFDGQGTTNEKLFF.